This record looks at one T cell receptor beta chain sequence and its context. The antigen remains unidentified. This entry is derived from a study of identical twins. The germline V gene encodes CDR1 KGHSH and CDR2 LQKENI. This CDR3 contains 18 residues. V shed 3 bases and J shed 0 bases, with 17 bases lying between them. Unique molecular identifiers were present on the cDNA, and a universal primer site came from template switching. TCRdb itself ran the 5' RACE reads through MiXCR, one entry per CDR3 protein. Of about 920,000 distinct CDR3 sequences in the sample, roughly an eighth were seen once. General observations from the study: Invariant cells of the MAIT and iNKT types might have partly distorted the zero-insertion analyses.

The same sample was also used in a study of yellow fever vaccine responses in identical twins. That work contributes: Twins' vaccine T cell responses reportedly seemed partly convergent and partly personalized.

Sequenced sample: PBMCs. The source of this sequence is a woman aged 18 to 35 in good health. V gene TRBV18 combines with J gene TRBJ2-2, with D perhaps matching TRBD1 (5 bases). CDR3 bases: TGTGCCAGCTCACCCTATGGGCAGGGTCATGCGAACACCGGGGAGCTGTTTTTT. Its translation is CASSPYGQGHANTGELFF.